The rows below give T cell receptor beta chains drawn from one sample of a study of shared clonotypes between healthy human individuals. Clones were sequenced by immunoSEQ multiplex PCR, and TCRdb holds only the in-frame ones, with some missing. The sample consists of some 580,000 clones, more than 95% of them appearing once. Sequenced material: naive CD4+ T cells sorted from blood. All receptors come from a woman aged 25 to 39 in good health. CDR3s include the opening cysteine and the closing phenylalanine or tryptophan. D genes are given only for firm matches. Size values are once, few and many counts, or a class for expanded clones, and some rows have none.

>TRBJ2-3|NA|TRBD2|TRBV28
CASSLYGLAIGIGDTQYF
TGTGCCAGCAGTTTATATGGACTAGCTATAGGTATTGGAGATACGCAGTATTTT
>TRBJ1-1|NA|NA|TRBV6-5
CASRQTFGNTEAFF
TGTGCCAGCAGGCAGACTTTTGGGAACACTGAAGCTTTCTTT
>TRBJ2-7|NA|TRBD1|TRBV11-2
CASQRTGMNYEQYF
TGTGCCAGCCAACGGACAGGGATGAACTACGAGCAGTACTTC
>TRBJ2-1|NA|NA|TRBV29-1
CSVAAYNEQFF
TGCAGCGTTGCGGCCTACAATGAGCAGTTCTTC
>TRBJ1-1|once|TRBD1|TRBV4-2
CASSQRGGTAGEAFF
TGTGCCAGCAGCCAAAGAGGGGGGACAGCGGGTGAAGCTTTCTTT
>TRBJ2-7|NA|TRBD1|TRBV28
CASIRTGDYEQYF
TGTGCCAGCATTCGGACAGGGGACTACGAGCAGTACTTC
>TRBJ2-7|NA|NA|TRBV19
CASSIESFGHYEQYF
TGTGCCAGTAGTATAGAGTCGTTCGGTCATTACGAGCAGTACTTC
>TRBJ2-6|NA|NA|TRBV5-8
CASSLFNVLTF
TGTGCCAGCAGCCTCTTCAACGTCCTGACTTTC
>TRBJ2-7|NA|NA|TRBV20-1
CSAGRTYEQYF
TGCAGTGCTGGACGGACCTACGAGCAGTACTTC
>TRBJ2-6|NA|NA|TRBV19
CASSTRRSGANVLTF
TGTGCCAGTAGTACCAGACGGTCTGGGGCCAACGTCCTGACTTTC
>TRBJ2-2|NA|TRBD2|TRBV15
CATSRYQLAGLNTGELFF
TGTGCCACCAGCAGATATCAACTAGCGGGTTTAAACACCGGGGAGCTGTTTTTT
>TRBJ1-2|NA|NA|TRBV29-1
CSVERGHGYTF
TGCAGCGTTGAAAGGGGCCATGGCTACACCTTC
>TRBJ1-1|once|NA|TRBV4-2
CASSWTQNTEAFF
TGTGCCAGCAGTTGGACACAAAACACTGAAGCTTTCTTT
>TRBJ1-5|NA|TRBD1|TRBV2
CASRAAGGQPQHF
TGTGCCAGCAGGGCGGCAGGGGGACAGCCCCAGCATTTT
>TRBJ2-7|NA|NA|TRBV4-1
CASSQTRGSEQYF
TGCGCCAGCAGCCAAACTAGGGGGTCCGAGCAGTACTTC
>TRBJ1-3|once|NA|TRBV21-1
CASAPPISGNTIYF
TGTGCCAGCGCGCCCCCGATCTCAGGAAACACCATATATTTT